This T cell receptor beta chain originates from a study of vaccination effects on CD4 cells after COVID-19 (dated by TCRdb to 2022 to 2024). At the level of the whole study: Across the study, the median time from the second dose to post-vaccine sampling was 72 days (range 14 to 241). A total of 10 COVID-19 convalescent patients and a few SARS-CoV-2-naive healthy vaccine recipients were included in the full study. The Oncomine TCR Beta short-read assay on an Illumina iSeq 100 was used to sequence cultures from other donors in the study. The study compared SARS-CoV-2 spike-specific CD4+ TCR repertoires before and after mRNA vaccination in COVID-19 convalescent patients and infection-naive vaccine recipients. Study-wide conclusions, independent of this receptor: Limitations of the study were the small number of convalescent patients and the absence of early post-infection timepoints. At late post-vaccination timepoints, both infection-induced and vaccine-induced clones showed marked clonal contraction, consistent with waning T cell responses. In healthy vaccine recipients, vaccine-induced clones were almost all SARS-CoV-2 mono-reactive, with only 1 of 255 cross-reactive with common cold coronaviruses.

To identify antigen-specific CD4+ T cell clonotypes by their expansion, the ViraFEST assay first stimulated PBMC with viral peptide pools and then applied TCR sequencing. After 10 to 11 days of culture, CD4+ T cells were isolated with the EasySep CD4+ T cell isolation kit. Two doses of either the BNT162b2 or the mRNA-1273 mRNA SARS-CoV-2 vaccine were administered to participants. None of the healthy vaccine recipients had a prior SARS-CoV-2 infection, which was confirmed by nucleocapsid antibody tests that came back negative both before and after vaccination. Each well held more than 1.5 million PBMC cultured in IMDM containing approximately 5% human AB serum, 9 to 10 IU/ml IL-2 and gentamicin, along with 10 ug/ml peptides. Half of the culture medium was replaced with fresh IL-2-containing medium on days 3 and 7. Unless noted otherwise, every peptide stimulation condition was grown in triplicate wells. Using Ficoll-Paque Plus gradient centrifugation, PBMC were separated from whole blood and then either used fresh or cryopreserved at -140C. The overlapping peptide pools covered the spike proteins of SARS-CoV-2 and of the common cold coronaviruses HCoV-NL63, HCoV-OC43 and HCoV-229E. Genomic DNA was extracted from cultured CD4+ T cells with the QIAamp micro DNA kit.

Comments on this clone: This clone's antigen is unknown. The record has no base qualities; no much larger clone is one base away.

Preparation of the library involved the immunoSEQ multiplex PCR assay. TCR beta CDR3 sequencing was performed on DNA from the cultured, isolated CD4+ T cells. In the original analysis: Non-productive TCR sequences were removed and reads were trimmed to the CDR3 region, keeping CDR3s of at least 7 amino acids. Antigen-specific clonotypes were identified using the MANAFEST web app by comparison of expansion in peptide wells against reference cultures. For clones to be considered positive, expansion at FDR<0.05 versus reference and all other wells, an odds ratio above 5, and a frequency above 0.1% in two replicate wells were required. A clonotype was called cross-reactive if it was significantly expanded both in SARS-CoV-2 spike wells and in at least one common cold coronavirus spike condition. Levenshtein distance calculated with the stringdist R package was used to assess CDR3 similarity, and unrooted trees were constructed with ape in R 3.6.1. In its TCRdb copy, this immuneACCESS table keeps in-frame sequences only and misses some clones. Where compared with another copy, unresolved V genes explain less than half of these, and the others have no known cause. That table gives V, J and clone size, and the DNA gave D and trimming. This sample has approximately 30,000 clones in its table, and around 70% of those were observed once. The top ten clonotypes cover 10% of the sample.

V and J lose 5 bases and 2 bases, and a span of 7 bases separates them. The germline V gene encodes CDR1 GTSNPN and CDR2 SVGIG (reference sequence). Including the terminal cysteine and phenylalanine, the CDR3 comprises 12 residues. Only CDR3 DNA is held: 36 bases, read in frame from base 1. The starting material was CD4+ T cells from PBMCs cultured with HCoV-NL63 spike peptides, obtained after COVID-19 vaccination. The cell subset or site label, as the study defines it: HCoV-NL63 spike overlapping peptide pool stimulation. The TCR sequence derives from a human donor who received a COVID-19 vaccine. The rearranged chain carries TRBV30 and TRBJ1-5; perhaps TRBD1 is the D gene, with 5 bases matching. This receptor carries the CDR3 CAWQGRNQPQHF. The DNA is TGTGCCTGGCAGGGCCGCAATCAGCCCCAGCATTTT.